This TCR beta chain is from a study of cytomegalovirus exposure and HLA in healthy donors. Both 60 Vbeta primers and 13 Jbeta primers went into the PCR. Produced via immunoSEQ multiplex PCR; TCRdb's table is partial and in-frame only. This sample has 100,000 to 150,000 clones, with over 60% found just once. This clone was counted once. Its antigen is unknown. Study conclusions and caveats: It emerged from a later analysis that several of the most significant clusters appeared to be linked to common viral pathogens.

The clonotype originates from a woman aged 40 to 50 in good health and CMV-seropositive. The sequenced sample consisted of PBMCs.

The CDR3 sequence is CASSYAGGNREQYF. In nucleotides, the CDR3 is TGTGCCAGCAGTTACGCAGGGGGGAACCGCGAGCAGTACTTC. The genes are TRBV6-5 and TRBJ2-5; TRBD1 might be the D (7 bases). With the DNA end fitting TRBJ2-7 better, the J assignment may be wrong. CDR3 length: 14 amino acids. Germline V gives CDR1 MNHEY, CDR2 SVGAGI.